This T cell receptor (beta chain) was sequenced for a study of T cells in Graves' hyperthyroidism and ophthalmopathy (dated by TCRdb to between 2019 and 2020). The study in broad terms: Peripheral blood samples were taken at the time of initial diagnosis, prior to any treatment. To identify distinguishing TCR V-J signatures, a discovery cohort of 90 to 100 patients was used, comprising some 45 with Graves' ophthalmopathy and roughly 60 with stable Graves' hyperthyroidism. Prospective prediction of ophthalmopathy was tested in an independent validation cohort of approximately 19 hyperthyroidism patients and 17 patients who later progressed to ophthalmopathy. The 85 to 100 discovery patients were divided at random into training and test sets in a 7:3 ratio. In addition, the study compared T-cell repertoires in thyroid tissue and in blood from several Graves' hyperthyroidism patients. Once sampling was done, hyperthyroidism patients were given methimazole at a starting dose of 30 mg daily, whereas ophthalmopathy patients were given high-dose intravenous methylprednisolone. According to the paper, TCR Vbeta CDR3 sequencing was carried out on 135 peripheral blood samples, which came from 40 to 45 ophthalmopathy, under 85 hyperthyroidism and some 17 progressor patients. Study-level results and caveats: In validation, the model predicted progression to ophthalmopathy a median of approximately 6.6 months before onset, with approximately 70% sensitivity and roughly 79% specificity. A model built on a 13 V-J signature distinguished ophthalmopathy from stable hyperthyroidism, reaching roughly 88% sensitivity and around 81% specificity in cross-validation and 80%/75% in testing. Most expanded thyroid clonotypes (frequency above 0.001) were also detected in blood, suggesting blood repertoires may reflect thyroid immune responses. Sample size was not statistically predetermined, and investigators were not blinded to group allocation.

The trim is 8 bases for V and 0 bases for J, with a gap of 3 bases between the germline ends. CDR3 length: 11 amino acids, cysteine to phenylalanine. Just the 33-base CDR3 DNA is kept, in frame starting at base 1. CDR1 and CDR2 are read off the germline V gene as MNHEY and SVGEGT. This clonotype was picked up many times. What this receptor recognizes is not known. No qualities accompany the bases; no much larger clone lies one base away. The TCR beta CDR3 regions were amplified from RNA transcripts. For the first round of RT-PCR on the TCR CDR3, the HTBI primer set was used together with the Qiagen OneStep RT-PCR kit. The libraries were constructed in a second round of multiplex PCR and then size-selected and purified. Sequencing of the libraries was done on an Illumina HiSeq2000 using paired-end 100 bp reads. The paper's data handling went like this. SOAPnuke was used to process the raw data, with reads discarded if the reads contained adapters or uncalled bases, had a mean Phred below 15, or lacked an exact constant-primer or identifier match. High-quality paired reads were merged using COPE v1.2.5, and each unique nucleotide sequence was defined as a clonotype. MiTCR v1.1 was used to align the clonotypes against IMGT TRBV, TRBD and TRBJ reference segments. Analysis was restricted to V-J combinations with a frequency above 0.0001, which covered 99% to 99.2% of repertoires. The TCS score was defined as the ratio of F50 (clonal expansion) to E x V (chaos), calculated using BLOSUM62-based TCRdist between CDR3 peptides within each V-J. Welch's t-statistics and random forest reduced approximately 520 V-J features to 13, which were used in a naive Bayes classifier (R e1071). TCRdb applied fastp at Q25 and MiXCR to the public reads, then kept only in-frame beta chains. CDR3 protein duplicates are merged, each entry listing the most common genes and DNA. The V and J calls were not made by the authors but by TCRdb's processing. In this sample the table shows around 600,000 distinct CDR3 sequences, approximately 14% of which occur a single time. The ten largest clones capture around an eighth of the sample.

Ophthalmopathy patients had moderately to severely active disease, with a Clinical Activity Score of 3 or more, a NOSPECS grade of 4 or more, and a disease duration of less than 3 months. Any patient with an uncontrolled infection, another autoimmune disease, pregnancy or lactation was excluded. Diagnoses relied on clinical symptoms, serum thyroxine and TRAb, thyroid ultrasound and orbital computed tomography. PBMCs were separated from roughly 10 ml of fresh peripheral blood using Ficoll-Paque density gradient centrifugation. Trizol reagent was used to extract total RNA, and RNA quality was then checked on an Agilent 2100 Bioanalyzer.

This sequence originates from a woman aged 45-65 years with Graves' ophthalmopathy. Specimen: blood. The chain was built from TRBV6-2 or TRBV6-3 and TRBJ2-3; no D segment can be confidently identified. The DNA reads as follows: TGTGCCAGCGTGAGCACAGATACGCAGTATTTT. This codes for CASVSTDTQYF.